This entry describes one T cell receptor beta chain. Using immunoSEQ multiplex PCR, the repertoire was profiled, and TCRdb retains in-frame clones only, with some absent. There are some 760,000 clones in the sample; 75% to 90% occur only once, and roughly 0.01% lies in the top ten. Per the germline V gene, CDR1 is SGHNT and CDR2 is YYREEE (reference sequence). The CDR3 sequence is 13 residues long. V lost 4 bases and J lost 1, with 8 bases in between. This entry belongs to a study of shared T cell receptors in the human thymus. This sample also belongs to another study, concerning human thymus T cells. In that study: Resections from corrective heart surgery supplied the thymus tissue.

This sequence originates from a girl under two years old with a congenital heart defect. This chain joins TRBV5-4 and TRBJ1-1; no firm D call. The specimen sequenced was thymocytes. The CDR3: CASSLPENTEAFF. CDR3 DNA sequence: TGTGCCAGCAGCCTGCCAGAGAACACTGAAGCTTTCTTT.